This TCR beta chain was identified during a study of shared clonotypes between healthy human individuals. Whole-study context: Donor ages ranged 18 to 49 years: two women, a few men.

Overall study findings and caveats: Sequencing depth was expected to affect clonotype sharing among donors. Some clonotypes were shared by all four sorted-subset donors, while others were not shared. The non-shared ones had lower generation probabilities than the shared ones.

Germline lookup yields CDR1 SGHTA and CDR2 FQGNSA. After removal of 5 bases from V and 8 bases from J, the junction contained 10 bases not matched to a gene. The CDR3 is 16 amino acids. At deep level, the assay was performed. Measured with immunoSEQ multiplex PCR; TCRdb has only the in-frame clones, and not every one. The sample carries some 1 million clones, about 77% recorded once. Comments on this clone: Its cognate antigen is unknown.

The source of this sequence is a man between 18 and 35 years old in good health. Material: memory CD4+ T cells sorted from blood. Stated subset: CD45RA-negative fraction. The genes are TRBV7-2 and TRBJ1-6, with 9 bases identical to TRBD1. The CDR3 coding sequence is TGTGCCAGCAGCAGATCCCGACAGGGGGACGATTCACCCCTCCACTTT. Its translation is CASSRSRQGDDSPLHF.